One sample yielded the 31 T cell receptor beta chains listed below, sequenced in a study of CD8 T cells in ankylosing spondylitis. TCRdb called the 5' RACE reads again in MiXCR, with one record for every CDR3 protein. The data show some 30,000 distinct CDR3 sequences, about 7.2% seen once. The sequenced material came from blood, either unsorted or a sorted T cell fraction (not recorded which). The receptors were sampled from a male donor with ankylosing spondylitis or in good health (not recorded which).

This clonotype was seen repeatedly, ten times or more. The CDR3 bases are TGTGCCAGCAGTTCTGCGGCTTCCAAATATGGCTACACCTTC. Residues: CASSSAASKYGYTF. This rearrangement joins TRBV12-3 or TRBV12-4 to TRBJ1-2, with no clear D. V dropped 4 bases and J dropped 5 bases, with 14 bases sitting between them. This CDR3 spans 14 amino acids.

This clonotype came up many times. The chain recombines TRBV12-3 or TRBV12-4 with TRBJ1-5; 9 nucleotides align to TRBD1. With 7 bases clipped from V and 4 bases from J, the junction kept 5 bases outside the gene matches. The CDR3 runs 14 residues. In DNA, the CDR3 is TGTGCCAGCACCGGGACAGGGTTGAATCAGCCCCAGCATTTT. Amino acid sequence: CASTGTGLNQPQHF.

This clonotype was observed at least ten times. The chain uses TRBV4-2 and TRBJ1-4; 8 bases match TRBD1. From germline, CDR1 is LGHNA and CDR2 YNFKEQ. This CDR3 has 14 amino acids. Trimming cost V 1 base and J 7 bases; bases outside gene matches: 2. Here the CDR3 DNA reads TGTGCCAGCAGCCAAGGGACAGGGAGTGAAAAACTGTTTTTT. It specifies CASSQGTGSEKLFF.

Many counts were recorded for this clonotype. The chain recombines TRBV20-1 with TRBJ2-3, with D maybe TRBD1 (6 bases). The CDR3 runs 14 residues. V was pared by 1 base and J by 5 bases, with 13 bases between. The germline gives CDR1 DFQATT, CDR2 SNEGSKA (reference sequence). In DNA form, the CDR3 reads TGCAGTGCTAGAGCAGGGACATTTGGAGATACGCAGTATTTT. Protein sequence: CSARAGTFGDTQYF.

This clonotype appeared many times. The chain carries TRBV6-2 or TRBV6-3 and TRBJ2-2; a weak D match, TRBD2 (5 bases). CDR1 is MNHEY, CDR2 SVGEGT, per germline. The germline V and J ends were trimmed by 5 bases and 5 bases, with 21 bases remaining between them. The CDR3 contains 17 residues. The CDR3 is CASSGPGLIGGTGELFF. CDR3 bases: TGTGCCAGCAGTGGGCCCGGACTGATAGGCGGAACCGGGGAGCTGTTTTTT.

Ten or more counts support this clonotype. The V call is TRBV20-1, the J call TRBJ2-7; 10 bases match TRBD1. Trimming removed 4 bases from V and 2 bases from J; junction bases left unmatched: 5. Germline V gives CDR1 DFQATT, CDR2 SNEGSKA (reference sequence). The CDR3 totals 14 residues. The CDR3 is CSATRTGGAYEQYF. In DNA, the CDR3 is TGCAGTGCTACCCGGACAGGGGGGGCCTACGAGCAGTACTTC.

This clonotype appeared many times. This rearrangement joins TRBV29-1 to TRBJ2-7; TRBD2 matches 8 bases. The CDR3 covers 13 residues. With 7 bases clipped from V and 5 bases from J, the junction kept 10 bases outside the gene matches. The germline CDR1 and CDR2 sequences are SQVTM and ANQGSEA. CDR3 bases: TGCAGCGGGGGGAGCGGGAGTGTCGACGAGCAGTACTTC. Its translation: CSGGSGSVDEQYF.

This clonotype was observed many times. The chain couples TRBV29-1 to TRBJ2-1; D possibly corresponds to TRBD1 (5 bases). The CDR3 spans 11 residues. Deletions cut 5 bases from V and 6 bases from J, with 8 bases between. The germline V gene has CDR1 SQVTM and CDR2 ANQGSEA. The chain's CDR3 is CSVTRANEQFF. CDR3 sequence (DNA): TGCAGCGTTACCAGGGCCAATGAGCAGTTCTTC.

There are many counts of this clonotype. The chain has TRBV12-3 or TRBV12-4 and TRBJ1-1, with a weak D call TRBD1 (6 bases). The CDR3 totals 13 residues. V was shortened by 8 bases and J by 1 base, with 11 bases between the two germline ends. DNA of the CDR3: TGTGCCAGCCAACAGGGTGCGAACACTGAAGCTTTCTTT. Residues: CASQQGANTEAFF.

This clonotype was recorded many times. The chain joins TRBV5-1 to TRBJ2-2; 8 nucleotides match TRBD2. The length of the CDR3 is 17 residues. The germline CDR1 and CDR2 sequences are SGHRS and YFSETQ. The CDR3 bases are TGCGCTTCGACAGCGGGCAGACTAGCGACGAACACCGGGGAGCTGTTTTTT. Its protein product is CASTAGRLATNTGELFF.

This chain joins TRBV6-1 and TRBJ1-4; 9 bases match TRBD1. CDR3 size: 14 residues. J gave up 7 bases and V 5 bases, and 5 bases lay outside the gene matches. Germline CDR1 reads MNHNS; CDR2 reads SASEGT. CDR3 protein: CASSSGTGSEKLFF. The CDR3 nucleotides read TGTGCCAGCAGTTCCGGGACAGGGAGTGAAAAACTGTTTTTT.

This clonotype was recorded at least ten times. The gene calls are TRBV7-6 and TRBJ2-6; 11 bases match TRBD1. Germline V CDR1 and CDR2: SGHVS, FNYEAQ. CDR3 size: 19 residues. The V gene end was trimmed by 2 bases and the J gene end by 2 bases; junction bases not matched to a gene: 8. CDR3 bases: TGTGCCAGCAGCTTAAGTATCGGACAGGGGGCGACTGGGGCCAACGTCCTGACTTTC. It specifies CASSLSIGQGATGANVLTF.

This clonotype was observed many times. The chain recombines TRBV2 with TRBJ1-5, with TRBD1 as a possible D gene (5 bases). The CDR3 is 15 amino acids. The germline V gene has CDR1 SNHLY and CDR2 FYNNEI. Trimming stripped 6 bases from V and 3 bases from J, with 15 bases between. CDR3 in amino acids: CASSPGVGPNQPQHF. In nucleotides, the CDR3 is TGTGCCAGCAGCCCTGGGGTGGGGCCCAATCAGCCCCAGCATTTT.

This clonotype has at least ten counts. The J gene is TRBJ2-3, the V gene TRBV28; 7 positions match TRBD2. Germline loops: CDR1 MDHEN, CDR2 SYDVKM. This CDR3 contains 18 residues. V gave up 2 bases and J gave up 2 bases; unmatched junction bases: 13. CDR3 sequence: CASSLGTPGLLFTDTQYF. The CDR3 DNA is TGTGCCAGCAGTTTAGGAACGCCGGGACTACTTTTCACAGATACGCAGTATTTT.

This clonotype was detected ten times or more. The chain uses TRBV30 and TRBJ2-7; D possibly corresponds to TRBD1 (5 bases). This CDR3 region has 11 residues. Per the germline V gene, CDR1 is GTSNPN and CDR2 is SVGIG (reference sequence). Trimming took 7 bases from V and 6 from J, leaving 13 bases between them. This CDR3 is CASRTNSEQYF. The CDR3 DNA reads as TGTGCCTCAAGGACAAATTCCGAGCAGTACTTC.

This clonotype was observed at least ten times. The rearrangement uses TRBV12-3 or TRBV12-4 and TRBJ2-5, with a tentative D call TRBD1 (6 bases). This CDR3 has 13 amino acids. V lost 3 bases to trimming and J lost 3 bases, with 8 bases between them. In DNA, the CDR3 is TGTGCCAGCAGTTTTGGACAGAAAGAGACCCAGTACTTC. It encodes CASSFGQKETQYF.

The table lists this clonotype with a few counts. The rearrangement uses TRBV7-9 and TRBJ2-7; D is uncertain. This CDR3 contains 13 residues. Germline V CDR1 and CDR2: SEHNR, FQNEAQ (reference sequence). V lost 6 bases, J lost 2 bases, and 11 bases lay in between. CDR3 amino acids: CASSSTQAYEQYF. CDR3 in DNA: TGTGCCAGCAGTTCCACCCAGGCCTACGAGCAGTACTTC.

This clonotype was recorded many times. J is TRBJ2-3 and V is TRBV20-1, with TRBD2 matching 11 bases. V shed 3 bases and J 4 bases; nucleotides not matched to a gene: 9. CDR3 length: 16 residues. Germline values: CDR1 DFQATT, CDR2 SNEGSKA (reference sequence). This chain's CDR3 is CSASGTSGSWADTQYF. The CDR3 nucleotides read TGCAGTGCTAGTGGTACTAGCGGGAGTTGGGCAGATACGCAGTATTTT.

This clonotype was recorded many times. The chain recombines TRBV20-1 with TRBJ2-3; 12 bases agree with TRBD1. The CDR3 is made up of 14 amino acids. The V and J ends lost 4 bases and 4 bases, in that order; junction bases with no gene match: 3. Germline CDR1 DFQATT, CDR2 SNEGSKA (reference sequence). CDR3 nucleotide sequence: TGCAGTGCTACCGGGACAGGGGGCCCAGATACGCAGTATTTT. Residues: CSATGTGGPDTQYF.

This clonotype was recorded at least ten times. The CDR3 coding sequence is TGCAGCGTTGGGGAGTTGGGTGTCGAGCAGTTCTTC. Translating gives CSVGELGVEQFF. V usage is TRBV29-1 and J usage is TRBJ2-1; tentatively, D is TRBD2 (5 bases). The V and J ends lost 4 bases and 10 bases respectively, with 14 bases between them. The CDR3 is made up of 12 amino acids. CDR1 SQVTM and CDR2 ANQGSEA come from the germline V gene.

This clonotype occurred many times. The CDR3 spells CSASNQKQDREAFF. CDR3 sequence (DNA): TGCAGTGCTAGCAACCAAAAACAAGACAGGGAAGCTTTCTTT. This rearrangement joins TRBV20-1 to TRBJ1-1; perhaps TRBD1 as D (6 bases). Germline V gene data show CDR1 as DFQATT and CDR2 as SNEGSKA (reference sequence). V lost 3 bases and J lost 8, with 19 bases in between. The CDR3 is 14 amino acids.

This clonotype was picked up many times. The V call is TRBV5-1, the J call TRBJ2-5; D perhaps matches TRBD2 (5 bases). The CDR3 has 14 residues. V was pared by 2 bases and J by 1 base, with 9 bases between. Germline assignment: CDR1 SGHRS and CDR2 YFSETQ. The CDR3 region is CASSLSGTQETQYF. The CDR3 bases are TGCGCCAGCAGCTTAAGCGGAACCCAAGAGACCCAGTACTTC.

This clonotype came up many times. The chain is built from TRBV11-2 and TRBJ2-5; D not resolved. This CDR3 comprises 15 residues. Deletions cut 0 bases from V and 3 bases from J, with 11 bases between. Looked up from germline, CDR1 is SGHAT and CDR2 is FQNNGV. CDR3 residues: CASSLDPGQEETQYF. The CDR3 DNA is TGTGCCAGCAGCTTAGATCCCGGTCAAGAAGAGACCCAGTACTTC. The full variable domain, in which reference TRBV11-2 and TRBJ2-5 provide the parts outside the CDR3, is EAGVAQSPRYKIIEKRQSVAFWCNPISGHATLYWYQQILGQGPKLLIQFQNNGVVDDSQLPKDRFSAERLKGVDSTLKIQPAKLEDSAVYLCASSLDPGQEETQYFGPGTRLLVL.

The chain combines TRBV3-1 with TRBJ2-7; D is perhaps TRBD1 (5 bases). Germline-derived CDR1 and CDR2 are LGHDT and YNNKEL (reference sequence). Trimming stripped 11 bases from V and 0 bases from J, with 26 bases between. This CDR3 has 17 residues. CDR3 protein: CASCHLPRTRGSYEQYF. CDR3 coding DNA: TGTGCCTCCTGCCACCTACCCAGGACACGCGGCTCCTACGAGCAGTACTTC.

There are many counts of this clonotype. The CDR3 region has the DNA TGCAGTGCTAGAGATCGGCGGGCCAGCTCCTACAATGAGCAGTTCTTC. Translating gives CSARDRRASSYNEQFF. The chain couples TRBV20-1 to TRBJ2-1, with a weak D call TRBD2 (5 bases). Germline CDR1 is DFQATT and CDR2 is SNEGSKA (reference sequence). Between the trimmed V and J ends, which lost 0 bases and 0 bases, there was a span of 12 bases. There are 16 residues in the CDR3.

The V and J genes are TRBV12-3 or TRBV12-4 and TRBJ1-5; 7 bases align to TRBD1. The trim removed 6 bases at V and 7 bases at J, leaving 6 bases unmatched. CDR3 length: 13 residues. The CDR3 loop is CASRDTGVQPQHF. CDR3 nucleotides: TGTGCCAGCAGAGACACAGGGGTACAGCCCCAGCATTTT.

This clonotype was detected many times. The chain couples TRBV28 to TRBJ1-2; 8 bases agree with TRBD1. This CDR3 is built from 13 residues. Germline V gene data show CDR1 as MDHEN and CDR2 as SYDVKM. V shed 2 bases and J 10 bases; nucleotides not matched to a gene: 6. In DNA, the CDR3 is TGTGCCAGCAGTTTAGGGCAGGGGGCCGTCTACACCTTC. Its protein product is CASSLGQGAVYTF.

This clonotype was seen repeatedly, ten times or more. J is TRBJ2-7 and V is TRBV20-1; D is possibly TRBD1 (6 bases). Trimming pared 3 bases from V and 5 bases from J, leaving 14 bases between. CDR1 and CDR2 (germline): DFQATT, SNEGSKA (reference sequence). The CDR3 is made up of 13 amino acids. The CDR3 loop is CSASDPGAHEQYF. The CDR3 coding sequence is TGCAGTGCTAGCGACCCAGGGGCCCACGAGCAGTACTTC.

This clonotype occurred many times. The chain joins TRBV12-3 or TRBV12-4 to TRBJ2-1; maybe TRBD2 (7 bases). CDR3 size: 19 residues. V lost 6 bases, J lost 4 bases, and 28 bases lay in between. In DNA form, the CDR3 reads TGTGCCAGCAGCCCGCCCAGGAGGGGGGGCCTGGGGCTATACAATGAGCAGTTCTTC. Protein product: CASSPPRRGGLGLYNEQFF.

This clonotype was seen many times. CDR3 in DNA: TGTGCCAGCAGTTTGCGTGGGACAGACACTGAAGCTTTCTTT. Amino acids: CASSLRGTDTEAFF. The genes are TRBV12-3 or TRBV12-4 and TRBJ1-1; 7 bases map to TRBD1. J gave up 3 bases and V 3 bases, and 4 bases lay outside the gene matches. The CDR3 loop spans 14 amino acids.

This clonotype was seen repeatedly, ten times or more. This chain joins TRBV29-1 and TRBJ2-4, with D possibly matching TRBD2 (5 bases). The germline V gene encodes CDR1 SQVTM and CDR2 ANQGSEA. The CDR3 length is 13 residues. CDR3 amino acids: CSGLEGAKNIQYF. The CDR3 nucleotides are TGCAGTGGATTAGAGGGAGCCAAAAACATTCAGTACTTC.